This passage covers 31 T cell receptor beta chains from one sample sequenced in a study of CD8+ T cells in alopecia areata. cDNA serving as the sequencing template came from extracted, reverse transcribed RNA. Here immunoSEQ multiplex PCR was the method, and the copy in TCRdb shows in-frame clones only, minus some. The sample yields approximately 61,000 clones, around 96% seen once. Sequences were derived from CD8+ T cells sorted from blood, sampled at week 0. These receptors all stem from a human donor with alopecia areata.

This chain connects TRBV27 to TRBJ1-1; 8 nucleotides line up with TRBD1. Germline V gene lookup returns CDR1 MNHEY and CDR2 SMNVEV (reference sequence). V lost 6 bases, J lost 5 bases, and 8 bases stayed unmatched. The CDR3 has 14 amino acids. CDR3 region: CASRTGQGRTEAFF. In DNA form, the CDR3 reads TGTGCCAGCAGGACCGGACAGGGAAGAACTGAAGCTTTCTTT.

The J gene is TRBJ2-3, the V gene TRBV10-3, with D perhaps TRBD2 (6 bases). The CDR3 loop spans 15 amino acids. The V and J ends lost 4 bases and 0 bases respectively, with 11 bases between them. Germline CDR1 reads ENHRY; CDR2 reads SYGVKD. The CDR3 region is CAISGEDTSTDTQYF. The CDR3 DNA reads as TGTGCCATCAGTGGGGAGGACACTAGCACAGATACGCAGTATTTT.

CDR3 region: CASSSSPLAGDKETQYF. CDR3 nucleotides: TGTGCCAGCAGCTCCAGTCCTCTAGCGGGGGACAAGGAGACCCAGTACTTC. The chain combines TRBV5-4 with TRBJ2-5; the match to TRBD2 covers 10 bases. This CDR3 contains 17 residues. Germline CDR1 and CDR2: SGHNT and YYREEE (reference sequence). V trimming: 3 bases; J trimming: 5 bases; junction bases outside the gene matches: 13.

CDR3 nucleotide sequence: TGTGCCAGCAGTCCGGTGGGGGATGGTGAGCAGTTCTTC. Amino acids: CASSPVGDGEQFF. The genes are TRBV27 and TRBJ2-1; D may correspond to TRBD1 or TRBD2 (5 bases each). Deletions cut 5 bases from V and 9 bases from J, with 14 bases between. The CDR3 totals 13 residues. CDR1 is MNHEY, CDR2 SMNVEV, per germline (reference sequence).

The J gene is TRBJ1-2, the V gene TRBV29-1; possibly TRBD1 for D (6 bases). Germline loops: CDR1 SQVTM, CDR2 ANQGSEA. CDR3 length: 13 amino acids. The ends were cut back, 7 bases at V and 4 bases at J, with 16 bases in the middle. The CDR3 DNA reads as TGCAGCGCCGCGGAGGGGGGGTCCTATGGCTACACCTTC. Protein sequence: CSAAEGGSYGYTF.

The rearrangement joins TRBV11-1 to TRBJ2-7, with TRBD1 matching over 12 bases. With V trimmed by 4 bases and J by 5 bases, 6 bases remained unmatched. The CDR3 runs 15 residues. Germline V gene data show CDR1 as SGHAT and CDR2 as FQDESV (reference sequence). The CDR3 coding sequence is TGTGCCAGCAGCTCGGGACAGGGGGCGCTGGACGAGCAGTACTTC. Amino acid sequence: CASSSGQGALDEQYF.

V gene TRBV7-8 combines with J gene TRBJ2-5; TRBD1 matches 7 bases. V was pared by 6 bases and J by 5 bases, with 18 bases of the junction left unmatched. The CDR3 spans 17 residues. Germline lookup yields CDR1 SGHVS and CDR2 FQNEAQ. The CDR3 bases are TGTGCCAGCAGTCTTATTATACTGACAGGGTCTCGGGAGACCCAGTACTTC. It yields the protein CASSLIILTGSRETQYF.

The sample holds one count of this clone. V usage is TRBV13 and J usage is TRBJ1-4; TRBD1 agrees at 9 bases. CDR3 length: 14 amino acids. CDR1 and CDR2 (germline): PRHDT, FYEKMQ (reference sequence). The V segment lost 5 bases and the J segment 6 bases; nucleotides outside the gene matches: 4. CDR3 protein: CASSPRDRDEKLFF. For the CDR3, the DNA is TGTGCCAGCAGCCCTCGGGACAGGGATGAAAAACTGTTTTTT.

The CDR3 loop is CASSYDRTAYTF. CDR3 DNA sequence: TGTGCCAGCAGTTACGACCGGACAGCGTACACCTTC. V and J are TRBV6-5 and TRBJ1-2, with D possibly matching TRBD1 (6 bases). Between the trimmed V and J ends, which lost 2 bases and 11 bases, there was a span of 12 bases. Germline V lookup: CDR1 MNHEY, CDR2 SVGAGI. The length of the CDR3 is 12 residues.

This clone was found once. V gene TRBV12-1 combines with J gene TRBJ2-6; the listed D gene, TRBD1, was not tested against the DNA. TRBV12-1 constitutes a pseudogene. This CDR3 has 18 residues. DNA of the CDR3: TGTGCCAGCAGCTGCCAGGCTATAGGACAAAGTCGGGCCAACGTCCTGACTTTC. Translating gives CASSCQAIGQSRANVLTF.

The CDR3 nucleotides are TGCAGCGTTGAGGGTTTGGCACAATCGAGCTCCTACAATGAGCAGTTCTTC. Its protein product is CSVEGLAQSSSYNEQFF. The chain uses TRBV29-1 and TRBJ2-1; D unresolved. Per the germline V gene, CDR1 is SQVTM and CDR2 is ANQGSEA. Trimming took off 3 bases at V and 0 bases at J, with 18 bases between the two ends. The CDR3 contains 17 residues.

The chain couples TRBV29-1 to TRBJ1-2, with D tentatively TRBD1 (6 bases). V lost 3 bases and J 3 bases, leaving 11 bases between the germline ends. Per the germline V gene, CDR1 is SQVTM and CDR2 is ANQGSEA. The length of the CDR3 is 13 residues. This CDR3 reads CSVDPGQDYGYTF. DNA of the CDR3: TGCAGCGTTGATCCGGGACAAGACTATGGCTACACCTTC.

This clone was counted between two and nine times. V is TRBV7-3 and J is TRBJ2-1; D gene ambiguous. The V gene lost 4 bases and the J gene lost 4 bases, with 14 bases spanning the gap. CDR3 length: 15 amino acids. In germline, CDR1 is SGHTA, CDR2 FQGTGA. CDR3 bases: TGTGCCAGCAGCTCCTACCAGGTATCGTACAATGAGCAGTTCTTC. Protein sequence: CASSSYQVSYNEQFF.

DNA for the CDR3: TGTGCCAGCAGCTTATACGGGGGGGCCGGGGAGACCCAGTACTTC. It specifies CASSLYGGAGETQYF. The J gene is TRBJ2-5, the V gene TRBV7-2; 8 bases map to TRBD2. Per germline, CDR1 SGHTA and CDR2 FQGNSA. Trimming took 2 bases from V and 5 from J; bases not matched to a gene: 7. The CDR3 is 15 residues long. Together with reference TRBV7-2 and TRBJ2-5, the CDR3 gives the full variable domain: GAGVSQSPSNKVTEKGKDVELRCDPISGHTALYWYRQSLGQGLEFLIYFQGNSAPDKSGLPSDRFSAERTGGSVSTLTIQRTQQEDSAVYLCASSLYGGAGETQYFGPGTRLLVL.

Comments on this clone: Within the sample, other DNA sequences also encode this same CDR3. The J gene is TRBJ2-2, the V gene TRBV9; TRBD2 matches 7 bases. CDR3 length: 14 amino acids. Per the germline V gene, CDR1 is SGDLS and CDR2 is YYNGEE. V shed 0 bases, J shed 5 bases, and the junction held 1 base outside the gene matches. CDR3 bases: TGTGCCAGCAGCGTAGGGGGAGGGACCGGGGAGCTGTTTTTT. Protein sequence: CASSVGGGTGELFF.

This chain uses TRBV7-9 with TRBJ2-3; 7 bases map to TRBD2. This CDR3 contains 13 residues. The ends lost 8 bases at V and 5 bases at J; junction bases unmatched: 7. Germline V lookup: CDR1 SEHNR, CDR2 FQNEAQ (reference sequence). CDR3 sequence: CASQGASGDTQYF. The CDR3, as DNA: TGTGCCAGCCAAGGGGCTAGCGGAGATACGCAGTATTTT.

The CDR3 protein is CASSPTSGGTYEQYF. In DNA, the CDR3 is TGCGCCAGCAGCCCAACTAGCGGGGGAACCTACGAGCAGTACTTC. The chain combines TRBV5-1 with TRBJ2-7; 11 bases are shared with TRBD2. The germline V gene has CDR1 SGHRS and CDR2 YFSETQ. CDR3 length: 15 amino acids. V trimming: 4 bases; J trimming: 2 bases; junction bases outside the gene matches: 5. The variable domain in full, completed from reference TRBV5-1 and TRBJ2-7, reads KAGVTQTPRYLIKTRGQQVTLSCSPISGHRSVSWYQQTPGQGLQFLFEYFSETQRNKGNFPGRFSGRQFSNSRSEMNVSTLELGDSALYLCASSPTSGGTYEQYFGPGTRLTVT.

Written as DNA, the CDR3 is TGCGCCAGCAGCCCCGGGACAGGGGCCTACGAGCAGTACTTC. Its protein is CASSPGTGAYEQYF. The gene calls are TRBV5-1 and TRBJ2-7; the match to TRBD1 covers 10 bases. The CDR3 is 14 amino acids. Unmatched junction bases numbered 3, after V lost 4 bases and J lost 2 bases. CDR1 is SGHRS and CDR2 is YFSETQ in the germline V gene.

The chain couples TRBV7-9 to TRBJ2-5; 7 nucleotides agree with TRBD1. The DNA end is more similar to TRBJ2-7, so the J call may be wrong. Germline V gives CDR1 SEHNR, CDR2 FQNEAQ (reference sequence). This CDR3 has 13 residues. The DNA of the CDR3 is TGTGCCAGCAGCTCCCAGTCAGGGGGCGAGCAGTACTTC. Protein product: CASSSQSGGEQYF.

The gene calls are TRBV7-9 and TRBJ2-6, with D tentatively TRBD1 (5 bases). The germline V gene encodes CDR1 SEHNR and CDR2 FQNEAQ (reference sequence). V lost 10 bases to trimming and J lost 2 bases, with 18 bases between them. The CDR3 consists of 16 residues. Here the CDR3 reads CATMGRPGPGANVLTF. For the CDR3, the DNA is TGTGCCACCATGGGGCGCCCTGGGCCTGGGGCCAACGTCCTGACTTTC.

This chain joins TRBV19 and TRBJ1-2, with D possibly TRBD1 on 6 matching bases. Germline V gene sequence: CDR1 LNHDA, CDR2 SQIVND (reference sequence). The V gene lost 1 base and the J gene lost 3 bases, with 21 bases spanning the gap. The CDR3 consists of 18 residues. CDR3 coding DNA: TGTGCCAGTAGTATAGCGTGGGGCCGACTAGACAGGCACTATGGCTACACCTTC. Translating it yields CASSIAWGRLDRHYGYTF.

This rearrangement joins TRBV5-5 to TRBJ2-6; 10 positions agree with TRBD1. The germline V gene encodes CDR1 SGHKS and CDR2 YYEKEE (reference sequence). This CDR3 comprises 16 residues. V shed 7 bases and J 0 bases; nucleotides not matched to a gene: 4. CDR3 amino acids: CASHGQGGSGANVLTF. The CDR3 region has the DNA TGTGCCAGCCATGGACAGGGGGGCTCTGGGGCCAACGTCCTGACTTTC.

The chain joins TRBV4-3 to TRBJ2-5, with TRBD2 matching 8 bases. Matching the DNA end better, TRBJ2-7 makes the J call doubtful. This CDR3 spans 19 amino acids. CDR1 is LGHNA, CDR2 YSLEER, per germline. The CDR3 region has the DNA TGCGCCAGCAGCCGGGCGGGGAGAACAGCGGGGGAAGAAGGGTACGAGCAGTACTTC. Translating gives CASSRAGRTAGEEGYEQYF.

The V and J genes are TRBV7-2 and TRBJ2-7, with 7 bases that match TRBD2. The length of the CDR3 is 14 residues. The germline V gene encodes CDR1 SGHTA and CDR2 FQGNSA. The ends lost 4 bases at V and 7 bases at J; junction bases unmatched: 10. CDR3 DNA: TGTGCCAGCAGCTCCCCCGGCCTGGGGGGGGAGCAGTACTTC. Its protein product is CASSSPGLGGEQYF.

The rearrangement links TRBV7-9 to TRBJ1-2; weak D call: TRBD1 (5 bases). The germline gives CDR1 SEHNR, CDR2 FQNEAQ (reference sequence). V was shortened by 1 base and J by 2 bases, with 17 bases between the two germline ends. The CDR3 sequence is 17 residues long. CDR3 DNA sequence: TGTGCCAGCAGCTTAGGGACCGGGACCCTCCTGAACTATGGCTACACCTTC. Protein sequence: CASSLGTGTLLNYGYTF. Looking up the rest from reference TRBV7-9 and TRBJ1-2 gives the full variable domain: DTGVSQNPRHKITKRGQNVTFRCDPISEHNRLYWYRQTLGQGPEFLTYFQNEAQLEKSRLLSDRFSAERPKGSFSTLEIQRTEQGDSAMYLCASSLGTGTLLNYGYTFGSGTRLTVV.

The genes are TRBV4-1 and TRBJ2-7, with D perhaps TRBD2 (7 bases). This CDR3 has 16 residues. Germline V gene data show CDR1 as MGHRA and CDR2 as YSYEKL. Deletions cut 0 bases from V and 4 bases from J, with 16 bases between. Here the CDR3 reads CASSQDFQGRGYEQYF. CDR3 nucleotide sequence: TGCGCCAGCAGCCAAGATTTTCAGGGGAGGGGTTACGAGCAGTACTTC.

The chain has TRBV6-4 and TRBJ2-1, with 9 bases matching TRBD2. The CDR3 spans 17 residues. The V gene end was trimmed by 2 bases and the J gene end by 2 bases; junction bases not matched to a gene: 7. Looked up from germline, CDR1 is MRHNA and CDR2 is SNTAGT. In DNA, the CDR3 is TGTGCCAGCAGTGACAAGGCTAGCGGGGTACCCTACAATGAGCAGTTCTTC. This translates into CASSDKASGVPYNEQFF.

This chain uses TRBV7-2 with TRBJ2-1, with D possibly being TRBD2 (5 bases). Germline V gives CDR1 SGHTA, CDR2 FQGNSA. This CDR3 contains 16 residues. The V and J ends lost 2 bases and 2 bases respectively, with 13 bases between them. The CDR3 nucleotides are TGTGCCAGCAGCTTATTCGGGGAACTACCCTACAATGAGCAGTTCTTC. It is translated as CASSLFGELPYNEQFF.

V gene TRBV4-1 combines with J gene TRBJ2-1; D possibly uses TRBD1 or TRBD2 (5 bases each). CDR1 is MGHRA, CDR2 YSYEKL, per germline. Deletions cut 5 bases from V and 9 bases from J, with 11 bases between. The CDR3 has 12 amino acids. The CDR3 loop reads CASSLAGGEQFF. The CDR3 DNA reads TGCGCCAGCAGCTTAGCTGGGGGTGAGCAGTTCTTC.

This chain connects TRBV19 to TRBJ1-5; D is ambiguous. Trimming removed 9 bases from V and 4 bases from J, with 13 bases in between. The germline V gene has CDR1 LNHDA and CDR2 SQIVND (reference sequence). CDR3 length: 13 amino acids. This CDR3 reads CASCLSSNQPQHF. Here the CDR3 DNA reads TGTGCCAGCTGTTTGAGCTCGAATCAGCCCCAGCATTTT.

This chain links TRBV4-2 with TRBJ2-1, with TRBD1 as a possible D gene (6 bases). Deletions cut 3 bases from V and 6 bases from J, with 21 bases between. Germline assignment: CDR1 LGHNA and CDR2 YNFKEQ. The CDR3 spans 17 residues. The CDR3 region is CASSHVELTGTTNEQFF. The CDR3 DNA is TGTGCCAGCAGCCATGTGGAGCTTACCGGGACAACCAATGAGCAGTTCTTC.